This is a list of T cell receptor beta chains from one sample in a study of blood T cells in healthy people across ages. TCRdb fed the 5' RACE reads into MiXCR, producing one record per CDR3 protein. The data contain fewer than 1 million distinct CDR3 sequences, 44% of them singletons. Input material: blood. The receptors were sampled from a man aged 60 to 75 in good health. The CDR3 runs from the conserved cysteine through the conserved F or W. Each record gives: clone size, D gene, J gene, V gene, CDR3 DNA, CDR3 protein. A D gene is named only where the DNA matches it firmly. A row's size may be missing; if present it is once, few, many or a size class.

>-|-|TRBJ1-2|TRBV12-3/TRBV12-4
TGTGCCAGCAGTGGGGGGGAGAGCGCTAACTATGGCTACACCTTC
CASSGGESANYGYTF
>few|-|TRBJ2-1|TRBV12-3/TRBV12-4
TGTGCCAGCCTGACATTCTACAATGAGCAGTTCTTC
CASLTFYNEQFF
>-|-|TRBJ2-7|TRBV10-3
TGTACCATCAGTGATGTGGGTACGGGGCTTTACGAGCAGTACTTC
CTISDVGTGLYEQYF
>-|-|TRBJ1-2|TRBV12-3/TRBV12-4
TGTGCCAGCGCCCTGACAGTTAACTATGGCTACACCTTC
CASALTVNYGYTF
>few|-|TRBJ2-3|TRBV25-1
TGTGCCAGCAGCAAGCGGAGAAGCACAGATACGCAGTATTTT
CASSKRRSTDTQYF
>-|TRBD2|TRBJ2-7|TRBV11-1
TGTGCCAGCAGAGAGCCGACTAGCGGGGGAGGGCAGTACTTC
CASREPTSGGGQYF
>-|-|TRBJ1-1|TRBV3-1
TGTGCCAGCAGCCAAGTCCCAGGTGTCACTGAAGCTTTCTTT
CASSQVPGVTEAFF
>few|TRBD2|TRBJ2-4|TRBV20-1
TGCAGTGCTCTAGCGGGGGGGGCCAAAAACATTCAGTACTTC
CSALAGGAKNIQYF
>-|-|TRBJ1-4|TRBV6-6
TGTGCCAGCAGTTACCCGACAGCAACTAATGAAAAACTGTTTTTT
CASSYPTATNEKLFF
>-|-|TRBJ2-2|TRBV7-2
TGTGCCAGCAGCGTAAGGACAGAAACGAACACCGGGGAGCTGTTTTTT
CASSVRTETNTGELFF
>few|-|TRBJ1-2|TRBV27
TGTGCCAGCAGTTTATATCCAGGGACTAACTATGGCTACACCTTC
CASSLYPGTNYGYTF
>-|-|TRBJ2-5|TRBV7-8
TGTGCCAGCAGCTACCGCCCGGGGGAGACCCAGTACTTC
CASSYRPGETQYF
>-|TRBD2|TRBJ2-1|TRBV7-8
TGTGCCAGCAGCCGATTAGCGGGGGGATCATTTCCATACAATGAGCAGTTCTTC
CASSRLAGGSFPYNEQFF
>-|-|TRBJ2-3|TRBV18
TGTGCCAGCTCCGCCCTAGGGGCAAACACAGATACGCAGTATTTT
CASSALGANTDTQYF
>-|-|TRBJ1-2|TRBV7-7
TGTGCCAGCAGCTCAAAGGCTGGCTACACCTTC
CASSSKAGYTF
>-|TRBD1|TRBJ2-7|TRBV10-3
TGTGCCATCACCGGACAGGGACTCCATTACGAGCAGTACTTC
CAITGQGLHYEQYF
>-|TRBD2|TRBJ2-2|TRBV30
TGTGCCTGGAAGGGAGGGGACCACACCGGGGAGCTGTTTTTT
CAWKGGDHTGELFF
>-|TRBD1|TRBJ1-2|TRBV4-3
TGCGCCAGCAGCCTAAACGGACAGGGCAACTATGGCTACACCTTC
CASSLNGQGNYGYTF
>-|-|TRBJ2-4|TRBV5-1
TGCGCCAGCAGCTTGATTGGGGGGCCAAAAAACATTCAGTACTTC
CASSLIGGPKNIQYF
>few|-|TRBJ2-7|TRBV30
TGTGCCTGGACCATCGCGAAAGGGTACGAGCAGTACTTC
CAWTIAKGYEQYF
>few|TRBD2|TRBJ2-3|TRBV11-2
TGTGCCAGCAGCCCCCGACCTAGCGGAAGCACAGATACGCAGTATTTT
CASSPRPSGSTDTQYF
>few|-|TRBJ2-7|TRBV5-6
TGTGCCAGCAGCTCCACCAGGGTTCGCGAGCAGTACTTC
CASSSTRVREQYF
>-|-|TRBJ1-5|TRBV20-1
TGCAGTGCTAGAGCCAAAGGGGCCGGCAATCAGCCCCAGCATTTT
CSARAKGAGNQPQHF
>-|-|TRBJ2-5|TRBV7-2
TGTGCCAGCAGCCCTGTTAGGGGAGTTGGGTACTTC
CASSPVRGVGYF
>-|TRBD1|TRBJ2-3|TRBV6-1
TGTGCCAGCAGTGCCGACAGGGTGATCGTTCTTAGCACAGATACGCAGTATTTT
CASSADRVIVLSTDTQYF
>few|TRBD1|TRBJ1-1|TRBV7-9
TGTGCCAGCAGCTTACAGGGGGAGGCCACTGAAGCTTTCTTT
CASSLQGEATEAFF
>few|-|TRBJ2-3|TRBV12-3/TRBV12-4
TGTGCCAGCAGCTCACTCGGGGAGCGCCGGGGAGATACGCAGTATTTT
CASSSLGERRGDTQYF
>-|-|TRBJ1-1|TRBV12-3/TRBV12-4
TGTGCCAGCAGTTTAGTGGCTGGATTGAACACTGAAGCTTTCTTT
CASSLVAGLNTEAFF